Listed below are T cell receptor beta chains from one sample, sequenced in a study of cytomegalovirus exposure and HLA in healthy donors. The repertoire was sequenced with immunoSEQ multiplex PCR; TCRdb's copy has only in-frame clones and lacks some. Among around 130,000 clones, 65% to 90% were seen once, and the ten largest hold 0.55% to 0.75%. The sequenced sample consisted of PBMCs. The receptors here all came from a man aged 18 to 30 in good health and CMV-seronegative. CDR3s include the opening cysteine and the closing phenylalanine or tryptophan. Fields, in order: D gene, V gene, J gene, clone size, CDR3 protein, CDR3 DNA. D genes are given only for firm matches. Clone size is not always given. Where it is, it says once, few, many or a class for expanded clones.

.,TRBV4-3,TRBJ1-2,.,CASSQDGRASDGYTF,TGCGCCAGCAGCCAAGATGGCAGGGCTTCGGATGGCTACACCTTC
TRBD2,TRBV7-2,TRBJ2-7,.,CASSPGRIAGWTIGEQYF,TGTGCCAGCAGCCCGGGGAGAATAGCGGGGTGGACGATAGGCGAGCAGTACTTC
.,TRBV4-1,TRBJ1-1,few,CASSQELATEAFF,TGCGCCAGCAGCCAGGAGTTGGCCACTGAAGCTTTCTTT
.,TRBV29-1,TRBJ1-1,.,CSVEVRGESRNTEAFF,TGCAGCGTTGAAGTGCGGGGGGAGAGTAGGAACACTGAAGCTTTCTTT
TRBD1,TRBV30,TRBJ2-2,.,CAWYGQGKRNTGELFF,TGTGCCTGGTATGGACAGGGGAAAAGGAACACCGGGGAGCTGTTTTTT
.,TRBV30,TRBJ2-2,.,CAWSVLNPGELFF,TGTGCCTGGAGTGTACTCAACCCCGGGGAGCTGTTTTTT
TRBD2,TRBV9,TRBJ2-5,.,CASSVGGGETQYF,TGTGCCAGCAGCGTAGGCGGGGGGGAGACCCAGTACTTC
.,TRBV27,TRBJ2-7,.,CASSPLGAHIDYEQYF,TGTGCCAGCAGTCCCTTGGGGGCTCATATCGACTACGAGCAGTACTTC
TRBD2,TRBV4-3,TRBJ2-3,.,CASSQISSGLGDTQYF,TGCGCCAGCAGCCAAATATCTAGCGGGCTAGGAGATACGCAGTATTTT
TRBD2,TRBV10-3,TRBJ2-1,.,CAISESMAGEFNEQFF,TGTGCCATCAGTGAGTCGATGGCGGGGGAATTCAATGAGCAGTTCTTC
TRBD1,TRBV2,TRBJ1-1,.,CASRSTGGNTEAFF,TGTGCCAGCAGGAGTACAGGGGGCAACACTGAAGCTTTCTTT
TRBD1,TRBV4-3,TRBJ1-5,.,CASSQGTGTSNQPQHF,TGCGCCAGCAGCCAAGGGACAGGGACCAGCAATCAGCCCCAGCATTTT
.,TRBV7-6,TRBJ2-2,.,CASSTIAGLPNTGELFF,TGTGCCAGCAGCACAATCGCGGGGTTGCCGAACACCGGGGAGCTGTTTTTT
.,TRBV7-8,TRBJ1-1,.,CASSLRVDTEAFF,TGTGCCAGCAGCCTCCGAGTCGACACTGAAGCTTTCTTT
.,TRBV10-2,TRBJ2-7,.,CASSVFGGKGYEQYF,TGCGCCAGCAGTGTCTTCGGGGGAAAGGGATACGAGCAGTACTTC
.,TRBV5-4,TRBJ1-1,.,CASSGSQVVNTEAFF,TGTGCCAGCAGCGGTTCACAGGTAGTGAACACTGAAGCTTTCTTT
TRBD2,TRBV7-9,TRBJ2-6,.,CATHSRGGASGANVLTF,TGTGCCACCCACTCCCGGGGGGGGGCCTCTGGGGCCAACGTCCTGACTTTC
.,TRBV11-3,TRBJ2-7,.,CASSAGRRTDFGYEQYF,TGTGCCAGCAGCGCGGGCCGCAGGACAGACTTCGGCTACGAGCAGTACTTC
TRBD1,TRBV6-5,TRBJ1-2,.,CASKRGQGDYGYTF,TGTGCCAGCAAGAGGGGACAGGGTGACTATGGCTACACCTTC
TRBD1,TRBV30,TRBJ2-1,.,CAGGQGAYNEQFF,TGTGCCGGGGGACAGGGGGCTTACAATGAGCAGTTCTTC
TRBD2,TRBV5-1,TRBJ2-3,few,CASRSGLAGPRYTDTQYF,TGCGCCAGCAGATCAGGACTAGCGGGGCCCCGATACACAGATACGCAGTATTTT
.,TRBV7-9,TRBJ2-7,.,CASSPTASYEQYF,TGTGCCAGCAGCCCGACAGCCAGCTACGAGCAGTACTTC
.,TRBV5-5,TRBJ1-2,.,CASSLDGQPNYGYTF,TGTGCCAGCAGCTTGGATGGACAGCCTAACTATGGCTACACCTTC
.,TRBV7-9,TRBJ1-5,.,CASSLGQANQPQHF,TGTGCCAGCAGCTTAGGTCAGGCGAATCAGCCCCAGCATTTT
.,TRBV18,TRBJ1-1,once,CASSPYAGGATNTEAFF,TGTGCCAGCTCACCCTATGCGGGGGGGGCAACGAACACTGAAGCTTTCTTT
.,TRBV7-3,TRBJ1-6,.,CASSSSTRNSPLHF,TGTGCCAGCAGCTCTTCCACTAGAAATTCACCCCTCCACTTT
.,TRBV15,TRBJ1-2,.,CATSRDLVDGYTF,TGTGCCACCAGCAGAGATCTAGTGGATGGCTACACCTTC
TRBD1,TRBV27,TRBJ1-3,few,CASSRQGTGRGNTIYF,TGTGCCAGCAGTCGTCAAGGGACAGGGCGAGGAAACACCATATATTTT
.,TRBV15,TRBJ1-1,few,CATSRGTEGTEAFF,TGTGCCACCAGCAGAGGAACGGAGGGGACTGAAGCTTTCTTT
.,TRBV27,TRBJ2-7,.,CASSLTGTLSYEQYF,TGTGCCAGCAGTTTAACCGGGACACTCTCCTACGAGCAGTACTTC
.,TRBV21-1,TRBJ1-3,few,CARLRTAGNTIYF,TGTGCCAGACTACGGACAGCCGGAAACACCATATATTTT
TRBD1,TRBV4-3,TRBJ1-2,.,CASSQDLATGGGTF,TGCGCCAGCAGCCAAGATCTCGCCACAGGGGGTGGCACCTTC
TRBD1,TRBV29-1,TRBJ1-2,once,CSVHGQDRHYNYGYTF,TGCAGCGTTCACGGACAGGACCGACATTATAACTATGGCTACACCTTC
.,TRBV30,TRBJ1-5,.,CAWNAREGQPQHF,TGTGCCTGGAACGCGAGGGAAGGTCAGCCCCAGCATTTT
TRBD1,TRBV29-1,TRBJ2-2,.,CSAGDRNTGELFF,TGCAGCGCCGGGGACAGGAACACCGGGGAGCTGTTTTTT
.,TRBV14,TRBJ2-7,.,CASSQGEVLYEQYF,TGTGCCAGCAGCCAAGGGGAGGTGTTGTACGAGCAGTACTTC
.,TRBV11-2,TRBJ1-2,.,CASSLGGDGYTF,TGTGCCAGCAGCTTAGGGGGCGATGGCTACACCTTC
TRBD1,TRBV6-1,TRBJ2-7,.,CAGTGTGKTEQYF,TGTGCCGGAACCGGGACAGGGAAGACCGAGCAGTACTTC
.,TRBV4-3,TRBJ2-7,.,CASSQDWAGAYYEQYF,TGCGCCAGCAGCCAAGATTGGGCGGGGGCCTACTACGAGCAGTACTTC
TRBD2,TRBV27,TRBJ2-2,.,CASILRAGGPFNIGELFF,TGTGCCAGCATCCTCAGAGCGGGGGGGCCATTTAATATCGGGGAGCTGTTTTTT
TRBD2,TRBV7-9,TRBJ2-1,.,CASSFRRGGTYNEQFF,TGTGCCAGCAGCTTTCGTCGGGGGGGGACTTACAATGAGCAGTTCTTC
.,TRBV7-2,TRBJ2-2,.,CASSFYSLTGELFF,TGTGCCAGCAGCTTTTACAGCTTAACCGGGGAGCTGTTTTTT
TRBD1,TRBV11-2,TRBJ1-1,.,CASSRTGTVNTEAFF,TGTGCCAGCAGCCGAACCGGGACAGTGAACACTGAAGCTTTCTTT
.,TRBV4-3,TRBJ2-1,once,CASSQARSSEQFF,TGCGCCAGCAGCCAAGCGCGATCTTCGGAGCAGTTCTTC
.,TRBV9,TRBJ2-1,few,CASSVGGGQAYNEQFF,TGTGCCAGCAGCGTAGGAGGAGGGCAGGCCTACAATGAGCAGTTCTTC
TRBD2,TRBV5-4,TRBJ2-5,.,CASRNTSGAIGAQYF,TGTGCCAGCAGGAACACTAGCGGGGCCATCGGGGCCCAGTACTTC
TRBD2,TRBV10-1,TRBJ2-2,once,CASKMSGAANTGELFF,TGCGCCAGCAAGATGAGCGGGGCCGCGAACACCGGGGAGCTGTTTTTT